The present T cell receptor (beta chain) was sequenced within a study of tissue T cells after allogeneic stem cell transplantation. Study results and caveats: The patient cohort was small and clinically heterogeneous, with limited sampling depth. Anatomically similar tissues had similar TCR repertoires within each patient.

Note on this clone: As yet, its antigen is unknown. Gene names and germline refer to mouse. From the germline J gene comes the end of the CDR3, since the read stops 1 residue before it.

As to time point: mouse harvest day 14 after allogeneic transplant. Mouse grafts combined 10^7 T-cell-depleted bone marrow cells with 10^6 splenic CD5+ T cells. The method was immunoSEQ multiplex PCR; TCRdb's version includes in-frame clones alone and lacks a portion of them. The sample contains fewer than 5,500 clones, around half of which appear only once. The CDR3 has 14 amino acids. Trimming at V came to 4 bases and at J to 4 bases, leaving 4 bases not matched to a gene. Per germline, CDR1 LGHNA and CDR2 YNLKQL (reference sequence). This rearrangement joins TRBV5 to TRBJ2-1; 7 nucleotides agree with TRBD1. The receptor was derived from a female BALB/c mouse given C57BL/6 T cells with graft-versus-host disease after an allogeneic hematopoietic cell transplant. Sequenced input: lymph node tissue. Partial CDR3 DNA: TGTGCCAGCAGCCCCCGACAGGGTTATGCTGAGCAGTTC. This gives the protein CASSPRQGYAEQF. The complete CDR3 reads CASSPRQGYAEQFF.